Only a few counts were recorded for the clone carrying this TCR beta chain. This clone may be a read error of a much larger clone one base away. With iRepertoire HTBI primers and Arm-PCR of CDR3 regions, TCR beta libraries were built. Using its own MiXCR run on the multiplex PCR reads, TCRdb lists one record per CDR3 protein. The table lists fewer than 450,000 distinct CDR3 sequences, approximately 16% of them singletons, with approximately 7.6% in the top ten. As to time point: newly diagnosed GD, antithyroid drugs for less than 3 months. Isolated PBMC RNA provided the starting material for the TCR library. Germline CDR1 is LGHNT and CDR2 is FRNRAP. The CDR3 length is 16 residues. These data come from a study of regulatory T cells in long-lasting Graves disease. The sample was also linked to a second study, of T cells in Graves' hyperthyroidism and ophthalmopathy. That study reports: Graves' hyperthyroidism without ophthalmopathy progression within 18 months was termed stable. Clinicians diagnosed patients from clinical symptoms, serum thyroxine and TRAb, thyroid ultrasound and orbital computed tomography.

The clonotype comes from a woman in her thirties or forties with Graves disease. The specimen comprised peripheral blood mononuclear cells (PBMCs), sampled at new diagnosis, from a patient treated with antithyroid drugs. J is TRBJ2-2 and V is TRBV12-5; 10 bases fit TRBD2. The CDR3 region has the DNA TGTGCTAGTGGTTTATCACTAGCGGGGCTCACCGGGGAGCCGTTTTTT. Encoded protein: CASGLSLAGLTGEPFF.